This section outlines one T cell receptor beta chain sequence together with its context. This clone was observed a handful of times. Its cognate antigen has yet to be identified. No clone much larger than this one lies a single base away; base qualities are absent. The meaning of the sample's time point label: 12 months on ibrutinib. For TCR beta library preparation, 1.5 to 2 micrograms of genomic DNA were isolated from cryopreserved PBMCs. Longitudinal blood samples from CLL patients on ibrutinib monotherapy underwent high-throughput TCR beta sequencing. Patients were enrolled in a phase 2 open-label single-center ibrutinib monotherapy trial. The sample comes from a study of cytotoxic CD8 clonotypes in ibrutinib-treated CLL listed by TCRdb under 2021. Background on the whole study: The cohort had around twelve relapsed/refractory and under 16 treatment-naive patients; 17 to 18 were IGHV unmutated. Responses were partial in some 24 patients and complete in 2; after median around 68 months follow-up, some 14 stayed in remission and about 12 progressed. Response samples were taken after a median of approximately eleven months on treatment, ranging from about 6 to 40 months. Samples averaged 255,043 productive templates and approximately 100,000 productive rearrangements. Longitudinal samples were available for about 30% of the roughly 90 trial participants. Cryopreserved peripheral blood mononuclear cells were obtained prior to treatment, at the time of response, and at either disease progression or sustained remission. Every remission and progressive disease sample was obtained while ibrutinib was still being received by the patients.

On a MiSeq, deep resolution sequencing aimed for a depth between 1 in 1 million and 1 in 200,000 T cells, with each clonotype covered about 9.2x on average. TCR beta libraries were generated with the immunoSEQ hsTCRB Kit. Per the authors' processing: Data were analyzed with ImmunoSEQ Data Assistant and ImmunoSEQ Analyzer, with V, D and J genes assigned per IMGT definitions. Clonality was computed as one minus normalized Shannon entropy of productive rearrangement frequencies, ranging from 0 to 1. Only overrepresented clonotypes making up at least 0.05% of the repertoire of each patient were included in the public clonotype analysis. Roughly 13 age-matched healthy donor repertoires from immuneACCESS were used as controls for clonality. TCRdb obtained this table from immuneACCESS and retained in-frame rearrangements with V and J assigned. These tables miss some clones; where compared with another copy, unresolved V genes account for less than half of the shortfall, and the remainder is unexplained. The V and J calls and the clone size are those of that table, but D and trimming were determined from the DNA. The sample has about 85,000 clones on record, 70% to 80% of them singletons. The ten top clones hold approximately 4.4% of the sample.

Points the paper makes about the study in general: Baseline clonality exceeded that of age-matched healthy donors and correlated strongly with circulating CD8+ T-cell counts. Lymph node repertoires were not examined, and the timing of sampling was not matched between patients in sustained remission and those whose disease progressed. Public clonotypes were rare and either shrank or stayed stable during treatment, and the rise in clonality at ibrutinib response reflected expansion of private clonotypes. At ibrutinib response clonality went up, during sustained remission it held steady, and at progression it dropped back toward baseline.

CDR1 and CDR2, per the germline V gene (reference sequence), are SEHNR and FQNEAQ. Relative to germline, V is missing 5 bases and J is missing 14 bases, with 4 bases of the junction outside any gene match. The CDR3 numbers 12 residues from cysteine through phenylalanine. Only the CDR3 DNA stays, 36 bases, in frame from base 1. The sequence came from a human donor with chronic lymphocytic leukemia. The starting material was PBMCs, obtained after 12 months of ibrutinib treatment. The rearrangement combines TRBV7-9 with TRBJ2-3; the junction holds 13 bases that match TRBD2. The CDR3 region: CASSPTSGRGYF. Read as DNA, the sequence is TGTGCCAGCAGCCCCACTAGCGGGAGGGGGTATTTT.